This T cell receptor (beta chain) was identified in a study of cytomegalovirus exposure and HLA in healthy donors. 60 Vbeta and 13 Jbeta primers were used in PCR. The table came from immunoSEQ multiplex PCR; TCRdb's copy has only in-frame clones and leaves some out. The data contain about 120,000 clones, around 69% of them singletons. Healthy individuals who donated bone marrow served as the donors. Study-wide results and limits: Reportedly, fewer N-insertions than the approximately 680-donor mean appeared in an Asian-associated ancestry cluster in a later analysis.

Trimming pared 6 bases from V and 15 bases from J, leaving 18 bases between. The CDR3 totals 12 residues. Germline values: CDR1 MNHEY, CDR2 SMNVEV (reference sequence). As for this clone: Antigen: not known.

This TCR derives from a man between 45 and 60 years old in good health and CMV-seropositive. Specimen: PBMCs. V gene TRBV27 combines with J gene TRBJ2-4; D is possibly TRBD1 (6 bases). CDR3: CASRDSPRIWYF. CDR3 DNA: TGTGCCAGCAGGGACAGTCCTCGCATATGGTACTTC.